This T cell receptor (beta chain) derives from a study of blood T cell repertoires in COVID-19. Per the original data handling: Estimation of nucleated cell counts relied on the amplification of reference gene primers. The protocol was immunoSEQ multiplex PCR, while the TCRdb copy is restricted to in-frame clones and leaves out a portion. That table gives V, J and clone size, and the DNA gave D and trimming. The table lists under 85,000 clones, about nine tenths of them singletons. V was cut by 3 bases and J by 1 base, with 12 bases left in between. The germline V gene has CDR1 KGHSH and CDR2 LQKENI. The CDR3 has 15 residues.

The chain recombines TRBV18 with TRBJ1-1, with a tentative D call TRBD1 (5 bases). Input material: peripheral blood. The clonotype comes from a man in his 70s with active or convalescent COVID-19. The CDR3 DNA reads TGTGCCAGCTCACCCTCGGGGGATCGGAACACTGAAGCTTTCTTT. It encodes CASSPSGDRNTEAFF.